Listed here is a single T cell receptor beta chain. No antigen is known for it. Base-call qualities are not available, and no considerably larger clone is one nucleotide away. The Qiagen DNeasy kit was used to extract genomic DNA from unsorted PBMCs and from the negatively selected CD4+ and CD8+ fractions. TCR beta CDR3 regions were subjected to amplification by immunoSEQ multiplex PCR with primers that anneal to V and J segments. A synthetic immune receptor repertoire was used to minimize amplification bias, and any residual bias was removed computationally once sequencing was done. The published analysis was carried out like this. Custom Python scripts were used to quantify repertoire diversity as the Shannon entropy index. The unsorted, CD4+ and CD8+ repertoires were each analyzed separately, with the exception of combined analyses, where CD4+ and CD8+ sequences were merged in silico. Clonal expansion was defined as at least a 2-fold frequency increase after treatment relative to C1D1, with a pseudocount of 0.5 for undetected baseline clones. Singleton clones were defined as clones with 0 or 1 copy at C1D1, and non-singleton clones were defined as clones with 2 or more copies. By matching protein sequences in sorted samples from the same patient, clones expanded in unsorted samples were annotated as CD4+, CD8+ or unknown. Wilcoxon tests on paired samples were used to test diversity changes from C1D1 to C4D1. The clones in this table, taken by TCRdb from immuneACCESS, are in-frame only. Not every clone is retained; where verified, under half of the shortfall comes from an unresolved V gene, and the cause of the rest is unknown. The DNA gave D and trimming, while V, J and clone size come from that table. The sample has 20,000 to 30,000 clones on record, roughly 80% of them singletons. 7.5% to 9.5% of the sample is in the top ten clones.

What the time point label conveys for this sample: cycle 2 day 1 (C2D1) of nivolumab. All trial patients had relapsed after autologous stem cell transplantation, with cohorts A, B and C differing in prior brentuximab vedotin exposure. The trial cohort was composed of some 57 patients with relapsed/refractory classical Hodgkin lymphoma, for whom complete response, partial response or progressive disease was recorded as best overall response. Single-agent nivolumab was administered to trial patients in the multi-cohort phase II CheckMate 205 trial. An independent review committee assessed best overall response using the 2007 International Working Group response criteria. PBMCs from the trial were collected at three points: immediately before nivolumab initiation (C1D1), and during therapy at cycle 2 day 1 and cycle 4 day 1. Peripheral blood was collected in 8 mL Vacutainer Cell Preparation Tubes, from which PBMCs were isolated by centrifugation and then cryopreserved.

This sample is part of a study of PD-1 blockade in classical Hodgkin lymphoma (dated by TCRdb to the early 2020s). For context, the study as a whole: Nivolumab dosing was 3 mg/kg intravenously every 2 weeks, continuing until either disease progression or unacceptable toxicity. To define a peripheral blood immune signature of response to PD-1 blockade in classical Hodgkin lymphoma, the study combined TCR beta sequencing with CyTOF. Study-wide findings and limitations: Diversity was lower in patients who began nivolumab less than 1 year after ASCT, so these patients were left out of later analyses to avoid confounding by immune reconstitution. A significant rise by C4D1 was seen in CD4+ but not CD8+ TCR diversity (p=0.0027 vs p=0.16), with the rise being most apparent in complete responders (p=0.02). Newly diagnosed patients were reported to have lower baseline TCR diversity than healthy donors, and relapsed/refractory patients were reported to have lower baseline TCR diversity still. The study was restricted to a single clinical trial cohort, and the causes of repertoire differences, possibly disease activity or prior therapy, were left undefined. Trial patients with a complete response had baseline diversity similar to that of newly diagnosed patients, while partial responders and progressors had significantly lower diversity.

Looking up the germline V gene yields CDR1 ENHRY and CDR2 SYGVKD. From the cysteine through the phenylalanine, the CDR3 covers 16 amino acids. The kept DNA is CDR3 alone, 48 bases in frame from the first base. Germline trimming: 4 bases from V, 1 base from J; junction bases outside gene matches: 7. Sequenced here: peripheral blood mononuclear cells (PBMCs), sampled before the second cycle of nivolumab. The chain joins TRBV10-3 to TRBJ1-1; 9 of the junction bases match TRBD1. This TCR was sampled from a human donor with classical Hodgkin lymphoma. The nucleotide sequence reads TGTGCCATCAGTGGGAAGCCGGGACAGGGGAACACTGAAGCTTTCTTT. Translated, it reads CAISGKPGQGNTEAFF.